Listed here are 12 T cell receptor beta chains from one sample, sequenced in a study of blood T cell repertoires in COVID-19. TCRdb's table, derived via immunoSEQ multiplex PCR, lists solely in-frame clones and lacks some. The sample lists some 250,000 clones, roughly 80% occurring once. Sequencing was performed on peripheral blood. These receptors were collected from a woman under 30 with acute or convalescent COVID-19.

The chain is built from TRBV28 and TRBJ1-3; D might be TRBD1 (5 bases). The CDR3 totals 15 residues. Germline loops: CDR1 MDHEN, CDR2 SYDVKM. The V and J ends lost 5 bases and 4 bases respectively, with 15 bases between them. The CDR3 DNA reads TGTGCCAGCAGTATCACCAGGGTAGTGGGAAACACCATATATTTT. This sequence encodes CASSITRVVGNTIYF.

The rearrangement joins TRBV29-1 to TRBJ2-5, with 12 nucleotides matching TRBD2. The V segment lost 4 bases and the J segment 4 bases; nucleotides outside the gene matches: 4. CDR3 size: 14 residues. Germline V gives CDR1 SQVTM, CDR2 ANQGSEA. CDR3 protein: CSVGLAGVPETQYF. In DNA form, the CDR3 reads TGCAGCGTTGGACTAGCGGGAGTTCCAGAGACCCAGTACTTC. Full variable domain (remainder filled in from reference TRBV29-1 and TRBJ2-5): SAVISQKPSRDICQRGTSLTIQCQVDSQVTMMFWYRQQPGQSLTLIATANQGSEATYESGFVIDKFPISRPNLTFSTLTVSNMSPEDSSIYLCSVGLAGVPETQYFGPGTRLLVL.

The CDR3 is CAIRRTSGAYEQYF. CDR3 nucleotide sequence: TGTGCCATCAGGAGAACTAGCGGAGCATACGAGCAGTACTTC. This sequence joins TRBV10-3 and TRBJ2-7; TRBD2 agrees at 8 bases. Germline V gene data show CDR1 as ENHRY and CDR2 as SYGVKD. The CDR3 totals 14 residues. V was clipped by 6 bases and J by 4 bases; unmatched bases: 8.

The chain recombines TRBV6-4 with TRBJ2-3, with TRBD1 identical over 11 bases. The CDR3 length is 15 residues. Germline V gives CDR1 MRHNA, CDR2 SNTAGT. The V and J ends lost 5 bases and 2 bases, in that order; junction bases with no gene match: 3. CDR3 amino acids: CASSQDRGHTDTQYF. In nucleotides, the CDR3 is TGTGCCAGCAGTCAGGACAGGGGGCACACAGATACGCAGTATTTT.

The V and J genes are TRBV5-1 and TRBJ1-3; D is possibly TRBD1 (6 bases). V lost 2 bases, J lost 4 bases, and 7 bases lay in between. Germline values: CDR1 SGHRS, CDR2 YFSETQ. The CDR3 contains 13 residues. CDR3 residues: CASSFTGGNTIYF. The CDR3 DNA reads as TGCGCCAGCAGCTTTACAGGGGGAAACACCATATATTTT.

This rearrangement joins TRBV7-2 to TRBJ2-7; D is possibly TRBD1 (6 bases). CDR1 is SGHTA and CDR2 is FQGNSA in the germline V gene. The CDR3 totals 15 residues. Between the trimmed V and J ends, which lost 1 base and 0 bases, there was a span of 10 bases. CDR3 in amino acids: CASSLVSGASYEQYF. In DNA, the CDR3 is TGTGCCAGCAGCTTAGTGTCAGGGGCCTCCTACGAGCAGTACTTC.

V gene TRBV30 combines with J gene TRBJ2-7, with TRBD2 identical over 9 bases. J was trimmed by 0 bases and V by 0 bases; bases with no gene match: 12. The V gene's germline CDR1 is GTSNPN and CDR2 SVGIG (reference sequence). The CDR3 contains 18 residues. CDR3 sequence: CAWSVRRGLAGFSYEQYF. As DNA, the CDR3 is TGTGCCTGGAGTGTAAGAAGGGGGCTAGCGGGGTTCTCCTACGAGCAGTACTTC.

This rearrangement joins TRBV2 to TRBJ2-7, with 15 bases that match TRBD2. Losses at the gene ends were 6 bases for V and 2 bases for J; bases not matched to a gene: 11. Germline V lookup: CDR1 SNHLY, CDR2 FYNNEI. The CDR3 is made up of 18 amino acids. Written as DNA, the CDR3 is TGTGCCAGCAGAGACCTTACGGGACTAGCGGGGGGCCCCTACGAGCAGTACTTC. Protein: CASRDLTGLAGGPYEQYF.

This sequence joins TRBV10-1 and TRBJ1-2; no definite D call. V was shortened by 0 bases and J by 0 bases, with 8 bases between the two germline ends. This CDR3 has 15 residues. Germline CDR1 reads WNHNN; CDR2 reads SYGVQD (reference sequence). The CDR3 sequence is CASSESADSNYGYTF. In DNA form, the CDR3 reads TGCGCCAGCAGTGAGTCGGCAGACTCTAACTATGGCTACACCTTC.

The V call is TRBV6-6, the J call TRBJ2-1; possibly TRBD2 for D (5 bases). The CDR3 sequence is 15 residues long. Germline assignment: CDR1 MNHNY and CDR2 SVGAGI (reference sequence). V was trimmed by 5 bases and J by 4 bases, leaving 15 bases between them. CDR3: CASSSGERRYNEQFF. CDR3 nucleotides: TGTGCCAGCAGTAGCGGAGAGAGAAGGTACAATGAGCAGTTCTTC.

The rearrangement joins TRBV7-2 to TRBJ2-1; 7 nucleotides align to TRBD2. V dropped 5 bases and J dropped 9; count of bases not matched to a gene: 13. There are 15 residues in the CDR3. Germline values: CDR1 SGHTA, CDR2 FQGNSA. The CDR3 region has the DNA TGTGCCAGCAGCCAATCTAGCGGAGAGCATGTTGAGCAGTTCTTC. It translates to CASSQSSGEHVEQFF.

This clone was picked up many times. The rearrangement joins TRBV3-1 (or the pseudogene TRBV3-2) to TRBJ1-2; TRBD1 matches 10 bases. This CDR3 comprises 15 residues. Germline V CDR1 and CDR2: LGHDT, YNNKEL (reference sequence). Trimming removed 3 bases from V and 6 bases from J; junction bases left unmatched: 7. The CDR3 DNA follows: TGTGCCAGCAGCCATGGACAGGGGGAAGCGGATGGCTACACCTTC. As protein: CASSHGQGEADGYTF.